The 10 T cell receptor beta chains reported below all come from one sample, sequenced in a study of blood T cells in healthy people across ages. With a J-beta primer mix and a sample-barcoded 5' primer, a second PCR ran 7 to 11 cycles. MiXCR, applied by TCRdb to the 5' RACE reads, yields one record per CDR3 protein. The table includes roughly 1,100,000 distinct CDR3 sequences, approximately 25% detected once. This sample also belongs to another study, concerning T cells of mothers and their children.

The specimen sequenced was blood. These receptors all stem from a girl aged 2-9 years in good health.

The chain joins TRBV4-1 to TRBJ2-5; a weak D match, TRBD2 (5 bases). V shed 1 base and J shed 1 base, with 10 bases lying between them. CDR3 length equals 15 residues. Germline assignment: CDR1 MGHRA and CDR2 YSYEKL. The CDR3 DNA reads as TGCGCCAGCAGCCAAGCGGCTAGCTCCCAAGAGACCCAGTACTTC. It codes for CASSQAASSQETQYF.

This clonotype was recorded only once. The gene calls are TRBV6-5 and TRBJ1-1, with D possibly TRBD1 on 6 matching bases. Germline V gene sequence: CDR1 MNHEY, CDR2 SVGAGI. V gave up 6 bases and J gave up 1 base, with 15 bases separating them. The CDR3 has 15 residues. Here the CDR3 reads CASSPRGQWNTEAFF. DNA of the CDR3: TGTGCCAGCAGCCCGCGAGGACAGTGGAACACTGAAGCTTTCTTT.

V and J are TRBV3-1 and TRBJ2-3; D is undetermined. Germline assignment: CDR1 LGHDT and CDR2 YNNKEL (reference sequence). The CDR3 consists of 11 residues. Trimming cost V 1 base and J 10 bases, with 6 bases left between them. CDR3 sequence (DNA): TGTGCCAGCAGCCAAGGTCGGGCGCAGTATTTT. Its translation: CASSQGRAQYF.

The J gene is TRBJ1-5, the V gene TRBV4-3; D gene unclear. CDR1 and CDR2 from the germline V gene are LGHNA and YSLEER. The CDR3 is 15 residues long. Trimming took 0 bases from V and 7 from J, leaving 13 bases between them. CDR3 DNA sequence: TGCGCCAGCAGCCAAGAAATCGAAGGGATACAGCCCCAGCATTTT. Protein: CASSQEIEGIQPQHF.

This clonotype was seen a handful of times. The rearrangement links TRBV5-1 to TRBJ2-1; 7 bases are a match to TRBD2. The CDR3 runs 16 residues. The junction had 9 bases not matched to a gene; V was cut back by 4 bases and J by 2 bases. CDR1 SGHRS and CDR2 YFSETQ come from the germline V gene. As DNA, the CDR3 is TGCGCCAGCAGCGACGTAGGGACTAAACCCTACAATGAGCAGTTCTTC. It specifies CASSDVGTKPYNEQFF.

V gene TRBV6-2 or TRBV6-3 combines with J gene TRBJ2-5; possibly TRBD2 for D (6 bases). Trimming took 4 bases from V and 5 from J, leaving 17 bases between them. Germline CDR1 MNHEY, CDR2 SVGEGT. This CDR3 has 15 amino acids. The CDR3 reads CASSFLGGGEETQYF. In DNA, the CDR3 is TGTGCCAGCAGTTTCCTGGGGGGAGGCGAGGAGACCCAGTACTTC.

In this sample, this clonotype turned up once. The rearrangement links TRBV4-1 to TRBJ2-2, with D possibly matching TRBD2 (5 bases). Between the trimmed V and J ends, which lost 5 bases and 5 bases, there was a span of 15 bases. The CDR3 is 15 amino acids. Germline V gives CDR1 MGHRA, CDR2 YSYEKL. This chain's CDR3 is CASSASGMLTGELFF. CDR3 coding DNA: TGCGCCAGCAGCGCCTCCGGGATGCTGACCGGGGAGCTGTTTTTT.

V and J are TRBV20-1 and TRBJ1-2; D might be TRBD1 (6 bases). Germline values: CDR1 DFQATT, CDR2 SNEGSKA (reference sequence). Trimming cost V 5 bases and J 7 bases, with 20 bases left between them. The CDR3 loop spans 14 amino acids. The CDR3 region has the DNA TGCAGTGCTGGAAGCCTCAGGGGAGGAGGTGGCTACACCTTC. Translating it yields CSAGSLRGGGGYTF.

This sequence joins TRBV25-1 and TRBJ1-1; D gene ambiguous. The CDR3 consists of 16 residues. Trimming removed 9 bases at V and 1 base at J, with 21 bases between. In germline, CDR1 is MGHDK, CDR2 SYGVNS. CDR3 loop: CASRSAFRVGNTEAFF. The CDR3, as DNA: TGTGCCAGTAGGTCAGCTTTTAGAGTCGGGAACACTGAAGCTTTCTTT.

In its sample, this clonotype was seen once. The genes are TRBV7-8 and TRBJ2-5; D is unclear. Germline V lookup: CDR1 SGHVS, CDR2 FQNEAQ. The CDR3 totals 12 residues. V shed 5 bases and J shed 3 bases, with 7 bases lying between them. The CDR3 sequence is CASSAKKETQYF. As DNA, the CDR3 is TGTGCCAGCAGCGCAAAAAAAGAGACCCAGTACTTC.